This T cell receptor (beta chain) was sequenced during a study of graft-versus-host responses after intestinal transplantation. For the study at large: Among the recipients, all got anti-thymocyte globulin induction and then tacrolimus and steroids for around 3 years.

Concerning this clone: Its target is not known.

General study findings and limits: GvH clones appeared in recipient marrow, some first in ileum or blood.

Sequencing was performed with immunoSEQ multiplex PCR; in TCRdb, only in-frame clones are kept and a portion is missing. Of about 82,000 clones listed, 90% to 95% are singletons. The TCR sequence derives from a human donor who received an intestinal transplant. Sequences were derived from unstimulated CD4+ T cells sorted from spleen or lymph node cells, sampled before intestinal transplant.

The CDR3 sequence: CASSQDKGAEQYF. CDR3 nucleotides: TGCGCCAGCAGCCAAGATAAAGGGGCGGAGCAGTACTTC. The chain is built from TRBV4-3 and TRBJ2-7; tentatively, D is TRBD1 (5 bases). The CDR3 has 13 residues. With 0 bases removed from V and 7 bases from J, the gap between germline ends came to 10 bases. Germline loops: CDR1 LGHNA, CDR2 YSLEER.